This paragraph reports one T cell receptor beta chain. What it binds is unknown. Both TRBC1 and TRBC2 were covered by a beta constant-region primer of two equimolar oligonucleotides. Ligated cDNA was amplified by four rounds of PCR with nested alpha and beta constant-region primers and SP2. One entry per CDR3 protein results from TCRdb running MiXCR on the UMI-ligation and nested PCR reads. Found here are more than 95,000 distinct CDR3 sequences, more than 12% of them singletons; the top ten hold 2.5% to 3.5%. This specimen belongs to a study of naive and memory T cell subsets. Study results and caveats: A few larger clonotypes appeared in naive repertoires, especially CD8, possibly memory cells re-expressing CD45RA.

Cells stained for CD3, CD4, CD8, CD45RA, CD27 and viability were sorted into four CD45RA/CD27 subsets. The specimen sequenced was naive CD8+ T cells from blood. This clonotype was obtained from a human donor in good health.

The CDR3 sequence is CASSQDSVALDEQYF. The CDR3 coding sequence is TGTGCCAGCAGCCAAGATTCGGTTGCCTTGGACGAGCAGTACTTC. This rearrangement joins TRBV3-1 to TRBJ2-7; D is uncertain. The V end lost 0 bases, the J end lost 5 bases, and 14 bases lay between the germline ends. The CDR3 spans 15 residues. Per the germline V gene, CDR1 is LGHDT and CDR2 is YNNKEL (reference sequence).